Listed here are 23 T cell receptor beta chains from one sample, sequenced in a study of identical twins (dated by TCRdb to 2015 to 2016). The method behind the library was 5' RACE. TCRdb records Illumina HiSeq 2000 as the sequencer. TCRdb reanalyzed the raw reads on its own, using fastp at Q25 for trimming and MiXCR for clone calling, and kept in-frame beta chains. All rows with the same CDR3 protein become a single entry with the most common DNA and genes. For this sample there are nearly 650,000 distinct CDR3 sequences; under 8.5% appear just once. Roughly 1.6% of the sample is taken by the ten largest. The same data also went into a second study, on yellow fever vaccine responses in identical twins.

Sequences were obtained from PBMCs. All receptors come from a woman under 30 in good health.

The chain joins TRBV5-1 to TRBJ2-5; D is unclear. Germline loops: CDR1 SGHRS, CDR2 YFSETQ. This CDR3 region has 14 residues. The V end was cut by 0 bases, the J end by 2 bases, with 8 bases between. Written as DNA, the CDR3 is TGCGCCAGCAGCTTGGAAGGAGTTCAAGAGACCCAGTACTTC. Translation gives CASSLEGVQETQYF.

This clonotype was observed a few times. J is TRBJ1-2 and V is TRBV4-1; D not certain. CDR3 length equals 12 residues. CDR1 is MGHRA, CDR2 YSYEKL, per germline. V lost 6 bases to trimming and J lost 3 bases, with 8 bases between them. The CDR3 DNA reads TGCGCCAGCAGAGGACCTGACTATGGCTACACCTTC. Translating gives CASRGPDYGYTF.

J is TRBJ2-3 and V is TRBV15; D not certain. The germline gives CDR1 LNHNV, CDR2 YYDKDF (reference sequence). V dropped 5 bases and J dropped 5 bases, with 14 bases sitting between them. The CDR3 is 14 residues long. The CDR3 protein is CATSLTRARDTQYF. CDR3 DNA sequence: TGTGCCACCAGCCTTACAAGGGCCAGAGATACGCAGTATTTT.

V gene TRBV7-9 combines with J gene TRBJ2-3; 7 bases fit TRBD1. This CDR3 is built from 15 residues. CDR1 and CDR2 from the germline V gene are SEHNR and FQNEAQ (reference sequence). Trimming removed 3 bases from V and 2 bases from J; junction bases left unmatched: 5. CDR3 DNA sequence: TGTGCCAGCAGCTTGACCGGGACAGACACAGATACGCAGTATTTT. This translates into CASSLTGTDTDTQYF. Together with reference TRBV7-9 and TRBJ2-3, the CDR3 gives the full variable domain: DTGVSQNPRHKITKRGQNVTFRCDPISEHNRLYWYRQTLGQGPEFLTYFQNEAQLEKSRLLSDRFSAERPKGSFSTLEIQRTEQGDSAMYLCASSLTGTDTDTQYFGPGTRLTVL.

This clonotype has a count of ten or more. In DNA form, the CDR3 reads TGTGCCAGCAGTTTCGAGGGTCACGGCTACACCTTC. Protein: CASSFEGHGYTF. V is TRBV12-3 or TRBV12-4 and J is TRBJ1-2; D call uncertain. The V end lost 3 bases, the J end lost 8 bases, and 10 bases lay between the germline ends. CDR3 length equals 12 residues.

There are a few counts of this clonotype. V is TRBV11-2 and J is TRBJ2-7; tentative D call: TRBD2 (6 bases). Trimming removed 4 bases from V and 2 bases from J, with 9 bases in between. CDR3 length equals 13 residues. Germline values: CDR1 SGHAT, CDR2 FQNNGV. The chain's CDR3 is CASSSRRAYEQYV. In nucleotides, the CDR3 is TGTGCCAGCAGCTCAAGGAGGGCCTACGAGCAGTACGTC.

This clonotype appeared a few times. The rearrangement uses TRBV20-1 and TRBJ2-2; 12 nucleotides agree with TRBD2. CDR1 DFQATT and CDR2 SNEGSKA come from the germline V gene (reference sequence). The CDR3 totals 18 residues. Trimming at V came to 3 bases and at J to 0 bases, leaving 8 bases not matched to a gene. The DNA of the CDR3 is TGCAGTGCTAGCAAGACTAGCGGGGGCTCACCGAACACCGGGGAGCTGTTTTTT. It yields the protein CSASKTSGGSPNTGELFF.

This clonotype has a handful of counts. The chain links TRBV4-1 to TRBJ2-7, with D possibly TRBD1 on 6 matching bases. This CDR3 contains 21 residues. V was pared by 0 bases and J by 2 bases, with 29 bases between. Germline V gene data show CDR1 as MGHRA and CDR2 as YSYEKL. The DNA for the CDR3 is TGCGCCAGCAGCCAAGAGGGACAAACGGGGCCGATCAACTACTCGACCTACGAGCAGTACTTC. This codes for CASSQEGQTGPINYSTYEQYF.

The genes are TRBV7-3 and TRBJ2-3; the D gene could be TRBD1 or TRBD2 (5 bases each). The CDR3 loop spans 16 amino acids. Trimming cost V 6 bases and J 2 bases, with 18 bases left between them. CDR1 is SGHTA and CDR2 is FQGTGA in the germline V gene. The CDR3 sequence: CASRKMTGTFTDTQYF. CDR3 DNA sequence: TGTGCCAGCAGGAAAATGACCGGGACCTTCACAGATACGCAGTATTTT.

V and J are TRBV2 and TRBJ1-5; D uncertain. The CDR3 is made up of 14 amino acids. V was trimmed by 4 bases and J by 0 bases, leaving 7 bases between them. Germline V gene lookup returns CDR1 SNHLY and CDR2 FYNNEI. CDR3 bases: TGTGCCAGCAGTGGAGGGTTTAGCAATCAGCCCCAGCATTTT. Residues: CASSGGFSNQPQHF.

This clonotype was seen more than once but under ten times. The V call is TRBV4-1, the J call TRBJ2-1; D is unclear. Germline CDR1 and CDR2: MGHRA and YSYEKL. Trimming took 2 bases from V and 8 from J, leaving 19 bases between them. The CDR3 is 16 amino acids. The CDR3, as DNA: TGCGCCAGCAGCCAAAATCCTCCGGCTTTGGGCGATGAGCAGTTCTTC. This gives the protein CASSQNPPALGDEQFF.

This clonotype was counted between two and nine times. The chain carries TRBV28 and TRBJ1-1, with 7 positions matching TRBD1. Losses at the gene ends were 1 base for V and 5 bases for J; bases not matched to a gene: 13. The CDR3 covers 17 residues. Per the germline V gene, CDR1 is MDHEN and CDR2 is SYDVKM. The CDR3 DNA reads as TGTGCCAGCAGTTTATCCGGGTTTAAGGGGGCAAGGACTGAAGCTTTCTTT. Protein sequence: CASSLSGFKGARTEAFF.

V and J are TRBV19 and TRBJ1-5; maybe TRBD1 (6 bases). V shed 6 bases and J shed 3 bases, with 12 bases lying between them. The germline V gene encodes CDR1 LNHDA and CDR2 SQIVND (reference sequence). The CDR3 is 14 residues long. The CDR3 here is CASRLGQPNQPQHF. The CDR3 nucleotides read TGTGCCAGTAGGCTAGGACAGCCCAATCAGCCCCAGCATTTT. The whole variable domain, filled in from reference TRBV19 and TRBJ1-5, reads DGGITQSPKYLFRKEGQNVTLSCEQNLNHDAMYWYRQDPGQGLRLIYYSQIVNDFQKGDIAEGYSVSREKKESFPLTVTSAQKNPTAFYLCASRLGQPNQPQHFGDGTRLSIL.

The CDR3 nucleotides read TGTGCCAGCAGCCTAGACGGGGGGGGGATGAACATTCAGTACTTC. Translation: CASSLDGGGMNIQYF. This chain joins TRBV7-9 and TRBJ2-4; 8 bases match TRBD2. Germline CDR1 reads SEHNR; CDR2 reads FQNEAQ (reference sequence). J gave up 7 bases and V 5 bases, and 10 bases lay outside the gene matches. CDR3 size: 15 residues.

This clonotype was seen many times. The chain has TRBV5-1 and TRBJ2-2, with D possibly being TRBD1 or TRBD2 (5 bases each). CDR1 is SGHRS, CDR2 YFSETQ, per germline. Trimming cost V 4 bases and J 4 bases, with 14 bases left between them. The CDR3 is 15 amino acids. CDR3 nucleotides: TGCGCCAGCAGCGGGCCGGGACCCAGCACCGGGGAGCTGTTTTTT. As protein: CASSGPGPSTGELFF.

The rearrangement joins TRBV29-1 to TRBJ2-1; 8 bases map to TRBD2. Germline CDR1 reads SQVTM; CDR2 reads ANQGSEA. The trim removed 2 bases at V and 0 bases at J, leaving 9 bases unmatched. The CDR3 consists of 17 residues. The DNA for the CDR3 is TGCAGCGTTGAAACCGGACTAGCACCGAGCTCCTACAATGAGCAGTTCTTC. This encodes CSVETGLAPSSYNEQFF.

The chain recombines TRBV3-1 with TRBJ2-3; D gene ambiguous. Germline lookup yields CDR1 LGHDT and CDR2 YNNKEL (reference sequence). V was shortened by 2 bases and J by 0 bases, with 15 bases between the two germline ends. The CDR3 has 17 residues. The CDR3 bases are TGTGCCAGCAGCCAATTCCCCCCCCTGACAAGCACAGATACGCAGTATTTT. Protein product: CASSQFPPLTSTDTQYF.

The V and J genes are TRBV18 and TRBJ1-5; D ambiguous. The CDR3 is 15 residues long. Germline V gives CDR1 KGHSH, CDR2 LQKENI. Trimming stripped 2 bases from V and 4 bases from J, with 12 bases between. The CDR3 loop reads CASSPVSIGNQPQHF. Here the CDR3 DNA reads TGTGCCAGCTCACCAGTATCAATAGGGAATCAGCCCCAGCATTTT.

This chain connects TRBV4-2 to TRBJ2-6; D is possibly TRBD2 (5 bases). In germline, CDR1 is LGHNA, CDR2 YNFKEQ. CDR3 size: 19 residues. The germline V and J ends were trimmed by 4 bases and 4 bases, with 23 bases remaining between them. The chain's CDR3 is CASSPTVGVAKRGANVLTF. CDR3 nucleotides: TGTGCCAGCAGCCCAACCGTCGGCGTAGCGAAAAGAGGGGCCAACGTCCTGACTTTC.

This clonotype was seen ten or more times. This chain joins TRBV5-1 and TRBJ2-3, with a weak D call TRBD2 (6 bases). From germline, CDR1 is SGHRS and CDR2 YFSETQ. Trimming stripped 3 bases from V and 0 bases from J, with 8 bases between. This CDR3 has 14 amino acids. DNA for the CDR3: TGCGCCAGCAGCTCTAGCGAAAGCACAGATACGCAGTATTTT. The encoded protein is CASSSSESTDTQYF.

This clonotype showed up many times. The chain links TRBV6-1 to TRBJ2-7; perhaps TRBD1 as D (6 bases). Germline lookup yields CDR1 MNHNS and CDR2 SASEGT. Between the trimmed V and J ends, which lost 2 bases and 0 bases, there was a span of 29 bases. The CDR3 consists of 21 residues. The CDR3 bases are TGTGCCAGCAGTGAAAGACGGGGCAGGGGCTTGACTACACTCAGCTCCTACGAGCAGTACGTC. Encoded protein: CASSERRGRGLTTLSSYEQYV.

The chain is built from TRBV9 and TRBJ2-7, with D tentatively TRBD1 (6 bases). The CDR3 length is 14 residues. The V and J ends lost 4 bases and 6 bases respectively, with 17 bases between them. Germline CDR1 reads SGDLS; CDR2 reads YYNGEE. The CDR3 coding sequence is TGTGCCAGCAGCCCGCGTTTGGGGGCGGGCGAGCAGTACTTC. Its translation: CASSPRLGAGEQYF.

This chain uses TRBV11-2 with TRBJ2-3, with 9 bases fitting TRBD1. There are 16 residues in the CDR3. With V trimmed by 3 bases and J by 4 bases, 8 bases remained unmatched. Germline CDR1 and CDR2: SGHAT and FQNNGV. The CDR3 DNA reads as TGTGCCAGCAGCTTCAGGGACAGGGTTCCCGCAGATACGCAGTATTTT. Protein: CASSFRDRVPADTQYF.